This is a list of T cell receptor beta chains from one sample in a study of blood T cells in healthy people across ages. TCRdb processed the 5' RACE reads anew with MiXCR; each CDR3 protein has one entry. The sample comprises 450,000 to 700,000 distinct CDR3 sequences, roughly a quarter of which are singletons, and about 18% rests with the top ten. Input material: blood. The receptors here all came from a woman between 65 and 79 years old in good health. The CDR3 runs from the conserved cysteine through the conserved F or W. Each record gives: J gene, clone size, D gene, V gene, CDR3 protein, CDR3 DNA. The D gene is left open where the match is weak. Clone size appears in some rows only: once, few, many, or a class for an expanded clone.

>TRBJ2-3|.|.|TRBV7-6
CASSPTGPGTVQYF
TGTGCCAGCAGCCCCACAGGCCCCGGGACTGTGCAGTATTTT
>TRBJ2-5|few|.|TRBV15
CATSRVGAGRETQYF
TGTGCCACCAGCAGAGTGGGAGCGGGTAGAGAGACCCAGTACTTC
>TRBJ2-5|.|TRBD1|TRBV6-1
CASSARDSQQETQYF
TGTGCCAGCAGTGCCCGGGACAGCCAACAAGAGACCCAGTACTTC
>TRBJ2-7|.|.|TRBV20-1
CSARAGGMSYEQYF
TGCAGTGCTAGAGCAGGGGGGATGAGCTACGAGCAGTACTTC
>TRBJ1-1|.|.|TRBV4-3
CASSPERGRTEAFF
TGCGCCAGCAGCCCAGAGCGCGGGCGCACTGAAGCTTTCTTT
>TRBJ1-2|few|TRBD1|TRBV20-1
CSASGGDRGSYGYTF
TGCAGTGCTAGTGGTGGGGACAGGGGTAGCTATGGCTACACCTTC
>TRBJ2-1|many|.|TRBV29-1
CSVEGVGGAYNEQFF
TGCAGCGTTGAAGGGGTAGGGGGGGCCTACAATGAGCAGTTCTTC
>TRBJ1-2|.|.|TRBV7-9
CASSLQGISGYTF
TGTGCCAGCAGCTTACAGGGTATCTCTGGCTACACCTTC
>TRBJ1-1|.|.|TRBV6-2/TRBV6-3
CASSYAGRGVLEAFF
TGTGCCAGCAGTTACGCCGGGAGAGGGGTCTTAGAAGCTTTCTTT
>TRBJ1-4|few|TRBD1|TRBV7-2
CASSLYRGRTKLFF
TGTGCCAGCAGCTTATACAGGGGGCGGACAAAACTGTTTTTT
>TRBJ2-1|.|.|TRBV6-2/TRBV6-3
CASSSPGTSRSNEQFF
TGTGCCAGCAGTTCCCCCGGGACTTCCCGGTCCAATGAGCAGTTCTTC
>TRBJ2-3|few|.|TRBV2
CASNSPDTQYF
TGTGCCAGCAATTCGCCGGATACGCAGTATTTT
>TRBJ1-4|.|.|TRBV7-2
CASSLRGKLFF
TGTGCCAGCAGCCTGAGAGGAAAACTGTTTTTT
>TRBJ1-4|.|.|TRBV10-3
CAISSHDRYNEKLFF
TGTGCCATCAGCAGTCATGACAGATATAATGAAAAACTGTTTTTT
>TRBJ1-6|few|.|TRBV6-2/TRBV6-3
CASRLEGNSPLHF
TGTGCCAGCAGGTTGGAGGGGAATTCACCCCTCCACTTT
>TRBJ1-4|many|.|TRBV7-8
CASSRDREKLFF
TGTGCCAGCAGCCGGGATAGGGAAAAACTGTTTTTT
>TRBJ2-1|few|.|TRBV18
CASSGMSGWDNEQFF
TGTGCCAGCTCCGGGATGAGCGGTTGGGACAATGAGCAGTTCTTC
>TRBJ2-3|many|TRBD1|TRBV5-1
CASSLTGGGGTDTQYF
TGCGCCAGCAGCCTGACAGGGGGTGGAGGCACAGATACGCAGTATTTT
>TRBJ2-4|few|.|TRBV7-9
CASSLHGMDIQYF
TGTGCCAGCAGCTTACATGGGATGGACATTCAGTACTTC
>TRBJ2-3|few|.|TRBV5-1
CASSLQQYTQYF
TGCGCCAGCAGCTTACAGCAGTATACGCAGTATTTT
>TRBJ2-5|few|.|TRBV25-1
CAGTGEGETQYF
TGTGCCGGTACAGGGGAGGGAGAGACCCAGTACTTC
>TRBJ2-1|.|TRBD2|TRBV6-5
CASSYRTSGLSYNEQFF
TGTGCCAGCAGTTACCGGACTAGCGGGCTGTCCTACAATGAGCAGTTCTTC
>TRBJ1-1|.|.|TRBV18
CASSPRESATEAFF
TGTGCCAGCTCACCTAGGGAATCAGCCACTGAAGCTTTCTTT
>TRBJ2-1|.|.|TRBV5-1
CASSLEETNYEQFF
TGCGCCAGCAGCTTGGAGGAGACTAACTATGAGCAGTTCTTC
>TRBJ2-1|few|TRBD2|TRBV15
CATSRDRLAGGLNEQFF
TGTGCCACCAGCAGAGATAGGCTAGCGGGGGGCCTCAATGAGCAGTTCTTC
>TRBJ1-4|.|TRBD1|TRBV12-3/TRBV12-4
CASSLLAGGHVNEKLFF
TGTGCCAGCAGTTTACTGGCAGGGGGCCATGTTAATGAAAAACTGTTTTTT
>TRBJ2-5|few|.|TRBV7-2
CASSQASKETQYF
TGTGCCAGCAGTCAAGCCTCCAAGGAGACCCAGTACTTC
>TRBJ1-1|.|.|TRBV27
CASRGVFLAEAFF
TGTGCCAGTAGAGGGGTTTTTCTTGCTGAAGCTTTCTTT
>TRBJ1-2|few|.|TRBV30
CAWSVQWKGGHTF
TGTGCCTGGAGTGTACAATGGAAGGGTGGCCACACCTTC
>TRBJ2-3|few|.|TRBV21-1
CASSTKGSWQGSTDTQYF
TGTGCCAGCAGCACAAAGGGGTCGTGGCAGGGGAGCACAGATACGCAGTATTTT
>TRBJ2-3|.|.|TRBV6-7
CASSYSSLVVPGDTQYF
TGTGCCAGCAGTTACTCGAGTCTAGTGGTACCGGGAGATACGCAGTATTTT
>TRBJ1-6|.|.|TRBV7-3
CASSRDNGTPLHF
TGTGCCAGCAGCCGCGATAATGGGACACCCCTCCACTTT